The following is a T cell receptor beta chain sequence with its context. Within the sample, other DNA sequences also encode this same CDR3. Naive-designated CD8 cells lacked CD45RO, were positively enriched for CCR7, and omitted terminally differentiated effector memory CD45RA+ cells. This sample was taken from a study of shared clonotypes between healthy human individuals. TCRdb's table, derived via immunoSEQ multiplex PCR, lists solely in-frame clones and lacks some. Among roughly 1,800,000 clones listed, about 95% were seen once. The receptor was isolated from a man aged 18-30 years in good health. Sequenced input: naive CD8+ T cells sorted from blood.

The CDR3 sequence: CASSFRQQETQYF. The CDR3, as DNA: TGTGCCAGCAGCTTCAGACAGCAAGAGACCCAGTACTTC. V gene TRBV5-4 combines with J gene TRBJ2-5; possible D gene TRBD1, 5 bases. The CDR3 is 13 amino acids. CDR1 SGHNT and CDR2 YYREEE come from the germline V gene (reference sequence). Trimming took 2 bases from V and 2 from J, leaving 7 bases between them.